These 2 T cell receptor beta chains were all obtained from the same sample, sequenced in a study of blood T cell repertoires in COVID-19. Data came from immunoSEQ multiplex PCR; TCRdb stores just in-frame clones and leaves some out. The sample lists 200,000 to 300,000 clones, around 88% occurring once. Specimen: PBMCs or T cells enriched from blood (not recorded which). The receptors were gathered from a woman between 40 and 50 years old with acute COVID-19.

V and J are TRBV7-9 and TRBJ2-2, with TRBD2 matching 9 bases. This CDR3 region has 19 residues. After removal of 5 bases from V and 0 bases from J, the junction contained 13 bases not matched to a gene. Germline V lookup: CDR1 SEHNR, CDR2 FQNEAQ (reference sequence). CDR3 in DNA: TGTGCCAGCAGCCCCCCCCTGGAAGCGGGGGGTGCGAACACCGGGGAGCTGTTTTTT. It translates to CASSPPLEAGGANTGELFF.

This chain connects TRBV6-5 to TRBJ2-7; TRBD1 matches at 10 bases. CDR1 is MNHEY and CDR2 is SVGAGI in the germline V gene. With 5 bases clipped from V and 4 bases from J, the junction kept 8 bases outside the gene matches. The CDR3 is 15 residues long. The CDR3 DNA reads TGTGCCAGCAGTCTGACAGGGGGCGATGGTTACGAGCAGTACGTC. Its translation is CASSLTGGDGYEQYV.